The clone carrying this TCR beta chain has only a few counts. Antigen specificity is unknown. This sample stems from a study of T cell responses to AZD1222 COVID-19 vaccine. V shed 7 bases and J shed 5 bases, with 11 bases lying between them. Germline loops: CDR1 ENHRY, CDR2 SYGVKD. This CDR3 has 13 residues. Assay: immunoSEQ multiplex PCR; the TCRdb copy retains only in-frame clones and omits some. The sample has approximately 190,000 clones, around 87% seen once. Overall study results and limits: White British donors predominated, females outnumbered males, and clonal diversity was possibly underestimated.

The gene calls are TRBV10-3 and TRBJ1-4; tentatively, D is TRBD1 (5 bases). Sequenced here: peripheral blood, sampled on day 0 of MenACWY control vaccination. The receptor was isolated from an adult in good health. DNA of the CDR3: TGTGCCATCACCGGGGGACCGAATGAAAAACTGTTTTTT. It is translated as CAITGGPNEKLFF.